This TCR beta chain derives from a study of cytomegalovirus exposure and HLA in healthy donors. Broader study findings: The study flagged around 150 TCR beta chains as cytomegalovirus-associated. Reports showed the classifier diagnosing cytomegalovirus status with high specificity and sensitivity. Despite most TCR sequences being rare, some public TCRs occurred in many donors.

The protocol was immunoSEQ multiplex PCR, while the TCRdb copy is restricted to in-frame clones and leaves out a portion. This table holds some 120,000 clones, almost 90% found once. About this clone: Its matching antigen is unknown.

Between the trimmed V and J ends, which lost 2 bases and 3 bases, there was a span of 12 bases. Looked up from germline, CDR1 is SGHDT and CDR2 is YYEEEE. This CDR3 spans 14 amino acids. The sequence was collected from a man aged 25-40 years in good health and CMV-seronegative. The sample consisted of PBMCs. This sequence joins TRBV5-6 and TRBJ2-7, with D unresolved. In nucleotides, the CDR3 is TGTGCCAGCAGCTTAGTGGCTAGAGGCTACGAGCAGTACTTC. Its translation is CASSLVARGYEQYF.